Listed below are T cell receptor beta chains from one sample, sequenced in a study of blood T cell repertoires in COVID-19. Profiled with immunoSEQ multiplex PCR; TCRdb holds only in-frame clones, not every one. Counted here are roughly 120,000 clones, roughly 89% occurring once; the ten biggest clones make up 3.8%. Material for sequencing was peripheral blood. The receptors shown here come from a woman in her sixties with COVID-19, enrolled during active disease. CDR3s include the opening cysteine and the closing phenylalanine or tryptophan. The order of the fields is V gene, clone size, D gene, J gene, CDR3 DNA, CDR3 protein. The D gene is left open where the match is weak. Not every row has a clone size; where given, it reads once, few, many or a size class.

TRBV28	-	TRBD1	TRBJ2-5	TGTGCCAGCAGTTTAGCCGGGACAGCACAAGAGACCCAGTACTTC	CASSLAGTAQETQYF
TRBV5-1	-	TRBD1	TRBJ2-2	TGCGCCAGCAGCTTAGACAGGGTCATCGGGGAGCTGTTTTTT	CASSLDRVIGELFF
TRBV5-1	-	TRBD1	TRBJ1-1	TGCGCCAGCAGACGGGGACAGCAGAACACTGAAGCTTTCTTT	CASRRGQQNTEAFF
TRBV3-1/TRBV3-2	-	TRBD2	TRBJ2-1	TGTGCCAGCAGCTCCGTAGGACTAGCGGGGCATTCCGTCTCCTACAATGAGCAGTTCTTC	CASSSVGLAGHSVSYNEQFF
TRBV18	once	-	TRBJ1-2	TGTGCCAGCTCACCAGGGACTGCGTCGCGGGGCTACACCTTC	CASSPGTASRGYTF
TRBV5-4	-	-	TRBJ2-6	TGTGCCAGCAGCTTGGACTGGGGGGCCAACGTCCTGACTTTC	CASSLDWGANVLTF
TRBV19	-	TRBD1	TRBJ2-7	TGTGCCAGTAGTATCGCGGACAGGAGCTCCTACGAGCAGTACTTC	CASSIADRSSYEQYF
TRBV27	-	-	TRBJ2-1	TGTGCCAGCAGTCAACCCGGGACTGCCTACAATGAGCAGTTCTTC	CASSQPGTAYNEQFF
TRBV5-3	-	TRBD1	TRBJ1-2	TGTGCCTGGTATTTGGGACAGGGCGTCGGCTACACCTTC	CAWYLGQGVGYTF
TRBV7-2	-	TRBD1	TRBJ1-2	TGTGCCAGCAGAGAGGACAGGGGCCCCCGCTATGGCTACACCTTC	CASREDRGPRYGYTF
TRBV4-3	once	-	TRBJ1-2	TGCGCCAGCAGCCACCAGGGGACCGCCTATGGCTACACCTTC	CASSHQGTAYGYTF
TRBV2	-	TRBD1	TRBJ2-1	TGTGCCAGCAGCCGCGGGACAGGTGAATACAATGAGCAGTTCTTC	CASSRGTGEYNEQFF
TRBV4-1	once	TRBD1	TRBJ2-5	TGCGCCAGCAGCCAATTCGGGACAGCCCAAGAGACCCAGTACTTC	CASSQFGTAQETQYF
TRBV7-2	-	TRBD1	TRBJ2-7	TGTGCCAGCAGCACCTGGACAGGGACCTACGAGCAGTACTTC	CASSTWTGTYEQYF
TRBV5-1	-	-	TRBJ1-3	TGCGCCAGCAGCGAGAGGGCAGGGGATGGAAACACCATATATTTT	CASSERAGDGNTIYF
TRBV9	-	-	TRBJ2-1	TGTGCCAGCAGCGTAGAGCACAGAAGCAATGAGCAGTTCTTC	CASSVEHRSNEQFF
TRBV18	-	-	TRBJ2-5	TGTGCCAGCTCACCACTAGCGGCGGTCCAAGAGACCCAGTACTTC	CASSPLAAVQETQYF
TRBV4-1	-	TRBD2	TRBJ2-1	TGCGCCAGCAGCCAGCGACTAGCGGGGGGGCCCTGGGGGCCCAGCTCCTACAATGAGCAGTTCTTC	CASSQRLAGGPWGPSSYNEQFF
TRBV5-4	few	TRBD2	TRBJ2-1	TGTGCCAGCAGCCCCCCCGTGGGGGGGACCAATGAGCAGTTCTTC	CASSPPVGGTNEQFF
TRBV7-8	-	-	TRBJ2-2	TGTGCCAGCAACCAGGAATCAACCGGGGAGCTGTTTTTT	CASNQESTGELFF
TRBV24-1	once	TRBD1	TRBJ1-2	TGTGCCACCAGTCAATCAGGGGGCGCGATCTTGCACCCTAAAGCTAACTATGGCTACACCTTC	CATSQSGGAILHPKANYGYTF
TRBV6-1	-	TRBD1	TRBJ1-5	TGTGCCAGCAGTGAGGGGAACAGGGGGGAGCAGCCCCAGCATTTT	CASSEGNRGEQPQHF
TRBV18	-	TRBD2	TRBJ2-5	TGTGCCAGCTCACCACAGGTCGGGGGGGCCGAAGAGACCCAGTACTTC	CASSPQVGGAEETQYF
TRBV4-2	-	-	TRBJ2-1	TGTGCCAGCAGCCAAGAGAAACTGTTGTACAATGAGCAGTTCTTC	CASSQEKLLYNEQFF
TRBV27	-	TRBD2	TRBJ2-2	TGTGCCAGCAGGGAGTCCGGGGGGGCCTTCGAGGAGCTGTTTTTT	CASRESGGAFEELFF
TRBV24-1	-	TRBD1	TRBJ1-2	TGTGCCACCAGTGACCGGGACAGCTATGGCTACACCTTC	CATSDRDSYGYTF
TRBV29-1	-	-	TRBJ2-3	TGCAGCGTCGACTCAGGAGGGGCTAGCACAGATACGCAGTATTTT	CSVDSGGASTDTQYF
TRBV11-2	-	-	TRBJ1-1	TGTGCCAGCAGCTTATATGGGGGCCTGAACACTGAAGCTTTCTTT	CASSLYGGLNTEAFF
TRBV2	-	TRBD1	TRBJ1-6	TGTGCCAGCAGTGAAGGGGCAGGGGGTCAGGATAATTCACCCCTCCACTTT	CASSEGAGGQDNSPLHF
TRBV5-1	-	TRBD2	TRBJ2-2	TGCGCCAGCAGCTTGGGAGGGACTAGCGGGAACACCGGGGAGCTGTTTTTT	CASSLGGTSGNTGELFF
TRBV11-2	-	-	TRBJ2-7	TGTGCCAGAGACGGACTCAATTCCTACGAGCAGTACTTC	CARDGLNSYEQYF
TRBV18	-	-	TRBJ1-2	TGTGCCAGCTCACCAGGACAGAGCGTGAACTATGGCTACACCTTC	CASSPGQSVNYGYTF
TRBV5-1	-	TRBD1	TRBJ2-5	TGCGCCAGCAGCTGGGAGACAGGGCAAGAGACCCAGTACTTC	CASSWETGQETQYF
TRBV6-6	-	-	TRBJ1-1	TGTGCCAGCAGTTACTCCGAGGGGAACACTGAAGCTTTCTTT	CASSYSEGNTEAFF
TRBV7-3	-	TRBD1	TRBJ2-3	TGTGCCAGCAGCGTGCTAGGGGGCATCACAGATACGCAGTATTTT	CASSVLGGITDTQYF
TRBV4-2	-	TRBD1	TRBJ1-1	TGTGCCAGCAGCCAAGATATCCGGGACAGAGAAGCTTTCTTT	CASSQDIRDREAFF
TRBV2	-	TRBD1	TRBJ2-2	TGTGCCAGCAGGCCCCAGACAGGGGACACCGGGGAGCTGTTTTTT	CASRPQTGDTGELFF
TRBV15	-	-	TRBJ1-1	TGTGCCACCAGCAGAGATCTCGGGGAGAACACTGAAGCTTTCTTT	CATSRDLGENTEAFF
TRBV29-1	-	-	TRBJ1-2	TGCAGCGTTGGGGGAGGGGAAGGCTATGGCTACACCTTC	CSVGGGEGYGYTF
TRBV18	-	TRBD1	TRBJ1-2	TGTGCCAGCTCATCGGCAACAGGGGGACGCTATGGCTACACCTTC	CASSSATGGRYGYTF
TRBV4-3	once	TRBD2	TRBJ2-2	TGCGCCAGCAGCCAAGAGGCGACTAGCGGGGGGGCAATCGGGGAGCTGTTTTTT	CASSQEATSGGAIGELFF
TRBV6-5	once	TRBD1	TRBJ1-3	TGTGCCAGCAGGACGACAGGGTCTGGAAACACCATATATTTT	CASRTTGSGNTIYF
TRBV5-5	-	-	TRBJ1-2	TGTGCCAGCAGCTTGGCCAGGGGCTTCAACTATGGCTACACCTTC	CASSLARGFNYGYTF
TRBV6-2/TRBV6-3	-	-	TRBJ2-1	TGTGCCAGCAGTTATAGAAGGGGGTACAATGAGCAGTTCTTC	CASSYRRGYNEQFF
TRBV7-9	-	-	TRBJ1-5	TGTGCCAGCAGCCCGGGACACATTAGCAATCAGCCCCAGCATTTT	CASSPGHISNQPQHF